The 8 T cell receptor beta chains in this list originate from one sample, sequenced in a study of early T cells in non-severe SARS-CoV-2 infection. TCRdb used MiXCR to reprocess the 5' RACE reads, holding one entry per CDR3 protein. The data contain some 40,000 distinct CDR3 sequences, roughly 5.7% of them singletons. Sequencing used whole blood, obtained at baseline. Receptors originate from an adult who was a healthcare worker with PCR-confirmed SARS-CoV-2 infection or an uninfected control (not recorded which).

In nucleotides, the CDR3 is TGTGCCAGCTCACCCTTGGACAGGATCGGAGTCAACTATGGCTACACCTTC. Translating gives CASSPLDRIGVNYGYTF. The chain links TRBV18 to TRBJ1-2, with 7 bases lining up with TRBD1. The CDR3 contains 17 residues. Germline values: CDR1 KGHSH, CDR2 LQKENI. V shed 3 bases, J shed 2 bases, and the junction held 12 bases outside the gene matches.

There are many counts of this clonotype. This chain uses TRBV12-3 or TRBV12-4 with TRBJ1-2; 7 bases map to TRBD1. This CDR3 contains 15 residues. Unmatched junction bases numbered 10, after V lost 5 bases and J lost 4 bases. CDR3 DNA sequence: TGTGCCAGCAGTCTTCGGCCGGACAGGTCCTATGGCTACACCTTC. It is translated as CASSLRPDRSYGYTF.

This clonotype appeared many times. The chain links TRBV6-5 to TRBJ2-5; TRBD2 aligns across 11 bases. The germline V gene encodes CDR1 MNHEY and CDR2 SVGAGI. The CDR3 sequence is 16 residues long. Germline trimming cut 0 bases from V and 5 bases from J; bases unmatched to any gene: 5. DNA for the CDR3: TGTGCCAGCAGTTACTCGTCCACTAGCGGGAGCGAGACCCAGTACTTC. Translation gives CASSYSSTSGSETQYF.

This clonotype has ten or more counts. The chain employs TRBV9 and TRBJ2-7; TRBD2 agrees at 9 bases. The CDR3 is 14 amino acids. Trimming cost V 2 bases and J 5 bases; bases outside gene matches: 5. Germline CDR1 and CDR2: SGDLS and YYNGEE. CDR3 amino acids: CASSVSGSEDEQYF. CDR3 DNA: TGTGCCAGCAGCGTTAGCGGGAGTGAGGACGAGCAGTACTTC.

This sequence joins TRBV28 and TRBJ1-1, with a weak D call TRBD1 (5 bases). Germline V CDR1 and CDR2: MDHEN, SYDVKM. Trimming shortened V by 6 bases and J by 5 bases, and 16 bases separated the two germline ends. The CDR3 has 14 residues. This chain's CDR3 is CASRSTGILTEAFF. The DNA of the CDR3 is TGTGCCAGCAGGTCTACAGGAATCCTAACTGAAGCTTTCTTT.

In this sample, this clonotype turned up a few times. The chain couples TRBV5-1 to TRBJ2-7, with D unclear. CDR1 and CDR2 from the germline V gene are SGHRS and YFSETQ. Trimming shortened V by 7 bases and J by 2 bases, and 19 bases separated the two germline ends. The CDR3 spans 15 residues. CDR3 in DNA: TGCGCCAGCTCAAGTCCTCAGGACGAACCCTACGAGCAGTACGTC. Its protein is CASSSPQDEPYEQYV.

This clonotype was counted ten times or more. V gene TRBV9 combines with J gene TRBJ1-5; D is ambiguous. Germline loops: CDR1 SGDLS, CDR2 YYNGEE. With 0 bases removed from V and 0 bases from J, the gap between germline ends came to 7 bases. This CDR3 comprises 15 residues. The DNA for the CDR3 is TGTGCCAGCAGCGTAGGAGCGAGTAGCAATCAGCCCCAGCATTTT. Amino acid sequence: CASSVGASSNQPQHF.

Here the CDR3 DNA reads TGTGCCAGCAGCACAGGTGTTATTCGACTAGCGGGAGCAGATACGCAGTATTTT. Its translation: CASSTGVIRLAGADTQYF. The gene calls are TRBV9 and TRBJ2-3; 12 positions agree with TRBD2. From germline, CDR1 is SGDLS and CDR2 YYNGEE. CDR3 length: 18 amino acids. V lost 4 bases, J lost 4 bases, and 13 bases stayed unmatched.